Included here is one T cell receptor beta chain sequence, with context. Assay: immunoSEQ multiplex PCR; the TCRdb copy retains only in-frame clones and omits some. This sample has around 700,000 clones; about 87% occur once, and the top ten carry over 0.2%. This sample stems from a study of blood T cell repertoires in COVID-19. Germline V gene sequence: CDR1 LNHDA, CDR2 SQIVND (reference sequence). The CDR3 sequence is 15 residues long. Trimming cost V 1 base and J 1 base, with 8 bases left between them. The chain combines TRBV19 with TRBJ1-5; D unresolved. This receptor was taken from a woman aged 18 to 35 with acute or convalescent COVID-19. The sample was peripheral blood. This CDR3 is CASSIVEASNQPQHF. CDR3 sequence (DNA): TGTGCCAGTAGTATAGTGGAGGCAAGCAATCAGCCCCAGCATTTT.